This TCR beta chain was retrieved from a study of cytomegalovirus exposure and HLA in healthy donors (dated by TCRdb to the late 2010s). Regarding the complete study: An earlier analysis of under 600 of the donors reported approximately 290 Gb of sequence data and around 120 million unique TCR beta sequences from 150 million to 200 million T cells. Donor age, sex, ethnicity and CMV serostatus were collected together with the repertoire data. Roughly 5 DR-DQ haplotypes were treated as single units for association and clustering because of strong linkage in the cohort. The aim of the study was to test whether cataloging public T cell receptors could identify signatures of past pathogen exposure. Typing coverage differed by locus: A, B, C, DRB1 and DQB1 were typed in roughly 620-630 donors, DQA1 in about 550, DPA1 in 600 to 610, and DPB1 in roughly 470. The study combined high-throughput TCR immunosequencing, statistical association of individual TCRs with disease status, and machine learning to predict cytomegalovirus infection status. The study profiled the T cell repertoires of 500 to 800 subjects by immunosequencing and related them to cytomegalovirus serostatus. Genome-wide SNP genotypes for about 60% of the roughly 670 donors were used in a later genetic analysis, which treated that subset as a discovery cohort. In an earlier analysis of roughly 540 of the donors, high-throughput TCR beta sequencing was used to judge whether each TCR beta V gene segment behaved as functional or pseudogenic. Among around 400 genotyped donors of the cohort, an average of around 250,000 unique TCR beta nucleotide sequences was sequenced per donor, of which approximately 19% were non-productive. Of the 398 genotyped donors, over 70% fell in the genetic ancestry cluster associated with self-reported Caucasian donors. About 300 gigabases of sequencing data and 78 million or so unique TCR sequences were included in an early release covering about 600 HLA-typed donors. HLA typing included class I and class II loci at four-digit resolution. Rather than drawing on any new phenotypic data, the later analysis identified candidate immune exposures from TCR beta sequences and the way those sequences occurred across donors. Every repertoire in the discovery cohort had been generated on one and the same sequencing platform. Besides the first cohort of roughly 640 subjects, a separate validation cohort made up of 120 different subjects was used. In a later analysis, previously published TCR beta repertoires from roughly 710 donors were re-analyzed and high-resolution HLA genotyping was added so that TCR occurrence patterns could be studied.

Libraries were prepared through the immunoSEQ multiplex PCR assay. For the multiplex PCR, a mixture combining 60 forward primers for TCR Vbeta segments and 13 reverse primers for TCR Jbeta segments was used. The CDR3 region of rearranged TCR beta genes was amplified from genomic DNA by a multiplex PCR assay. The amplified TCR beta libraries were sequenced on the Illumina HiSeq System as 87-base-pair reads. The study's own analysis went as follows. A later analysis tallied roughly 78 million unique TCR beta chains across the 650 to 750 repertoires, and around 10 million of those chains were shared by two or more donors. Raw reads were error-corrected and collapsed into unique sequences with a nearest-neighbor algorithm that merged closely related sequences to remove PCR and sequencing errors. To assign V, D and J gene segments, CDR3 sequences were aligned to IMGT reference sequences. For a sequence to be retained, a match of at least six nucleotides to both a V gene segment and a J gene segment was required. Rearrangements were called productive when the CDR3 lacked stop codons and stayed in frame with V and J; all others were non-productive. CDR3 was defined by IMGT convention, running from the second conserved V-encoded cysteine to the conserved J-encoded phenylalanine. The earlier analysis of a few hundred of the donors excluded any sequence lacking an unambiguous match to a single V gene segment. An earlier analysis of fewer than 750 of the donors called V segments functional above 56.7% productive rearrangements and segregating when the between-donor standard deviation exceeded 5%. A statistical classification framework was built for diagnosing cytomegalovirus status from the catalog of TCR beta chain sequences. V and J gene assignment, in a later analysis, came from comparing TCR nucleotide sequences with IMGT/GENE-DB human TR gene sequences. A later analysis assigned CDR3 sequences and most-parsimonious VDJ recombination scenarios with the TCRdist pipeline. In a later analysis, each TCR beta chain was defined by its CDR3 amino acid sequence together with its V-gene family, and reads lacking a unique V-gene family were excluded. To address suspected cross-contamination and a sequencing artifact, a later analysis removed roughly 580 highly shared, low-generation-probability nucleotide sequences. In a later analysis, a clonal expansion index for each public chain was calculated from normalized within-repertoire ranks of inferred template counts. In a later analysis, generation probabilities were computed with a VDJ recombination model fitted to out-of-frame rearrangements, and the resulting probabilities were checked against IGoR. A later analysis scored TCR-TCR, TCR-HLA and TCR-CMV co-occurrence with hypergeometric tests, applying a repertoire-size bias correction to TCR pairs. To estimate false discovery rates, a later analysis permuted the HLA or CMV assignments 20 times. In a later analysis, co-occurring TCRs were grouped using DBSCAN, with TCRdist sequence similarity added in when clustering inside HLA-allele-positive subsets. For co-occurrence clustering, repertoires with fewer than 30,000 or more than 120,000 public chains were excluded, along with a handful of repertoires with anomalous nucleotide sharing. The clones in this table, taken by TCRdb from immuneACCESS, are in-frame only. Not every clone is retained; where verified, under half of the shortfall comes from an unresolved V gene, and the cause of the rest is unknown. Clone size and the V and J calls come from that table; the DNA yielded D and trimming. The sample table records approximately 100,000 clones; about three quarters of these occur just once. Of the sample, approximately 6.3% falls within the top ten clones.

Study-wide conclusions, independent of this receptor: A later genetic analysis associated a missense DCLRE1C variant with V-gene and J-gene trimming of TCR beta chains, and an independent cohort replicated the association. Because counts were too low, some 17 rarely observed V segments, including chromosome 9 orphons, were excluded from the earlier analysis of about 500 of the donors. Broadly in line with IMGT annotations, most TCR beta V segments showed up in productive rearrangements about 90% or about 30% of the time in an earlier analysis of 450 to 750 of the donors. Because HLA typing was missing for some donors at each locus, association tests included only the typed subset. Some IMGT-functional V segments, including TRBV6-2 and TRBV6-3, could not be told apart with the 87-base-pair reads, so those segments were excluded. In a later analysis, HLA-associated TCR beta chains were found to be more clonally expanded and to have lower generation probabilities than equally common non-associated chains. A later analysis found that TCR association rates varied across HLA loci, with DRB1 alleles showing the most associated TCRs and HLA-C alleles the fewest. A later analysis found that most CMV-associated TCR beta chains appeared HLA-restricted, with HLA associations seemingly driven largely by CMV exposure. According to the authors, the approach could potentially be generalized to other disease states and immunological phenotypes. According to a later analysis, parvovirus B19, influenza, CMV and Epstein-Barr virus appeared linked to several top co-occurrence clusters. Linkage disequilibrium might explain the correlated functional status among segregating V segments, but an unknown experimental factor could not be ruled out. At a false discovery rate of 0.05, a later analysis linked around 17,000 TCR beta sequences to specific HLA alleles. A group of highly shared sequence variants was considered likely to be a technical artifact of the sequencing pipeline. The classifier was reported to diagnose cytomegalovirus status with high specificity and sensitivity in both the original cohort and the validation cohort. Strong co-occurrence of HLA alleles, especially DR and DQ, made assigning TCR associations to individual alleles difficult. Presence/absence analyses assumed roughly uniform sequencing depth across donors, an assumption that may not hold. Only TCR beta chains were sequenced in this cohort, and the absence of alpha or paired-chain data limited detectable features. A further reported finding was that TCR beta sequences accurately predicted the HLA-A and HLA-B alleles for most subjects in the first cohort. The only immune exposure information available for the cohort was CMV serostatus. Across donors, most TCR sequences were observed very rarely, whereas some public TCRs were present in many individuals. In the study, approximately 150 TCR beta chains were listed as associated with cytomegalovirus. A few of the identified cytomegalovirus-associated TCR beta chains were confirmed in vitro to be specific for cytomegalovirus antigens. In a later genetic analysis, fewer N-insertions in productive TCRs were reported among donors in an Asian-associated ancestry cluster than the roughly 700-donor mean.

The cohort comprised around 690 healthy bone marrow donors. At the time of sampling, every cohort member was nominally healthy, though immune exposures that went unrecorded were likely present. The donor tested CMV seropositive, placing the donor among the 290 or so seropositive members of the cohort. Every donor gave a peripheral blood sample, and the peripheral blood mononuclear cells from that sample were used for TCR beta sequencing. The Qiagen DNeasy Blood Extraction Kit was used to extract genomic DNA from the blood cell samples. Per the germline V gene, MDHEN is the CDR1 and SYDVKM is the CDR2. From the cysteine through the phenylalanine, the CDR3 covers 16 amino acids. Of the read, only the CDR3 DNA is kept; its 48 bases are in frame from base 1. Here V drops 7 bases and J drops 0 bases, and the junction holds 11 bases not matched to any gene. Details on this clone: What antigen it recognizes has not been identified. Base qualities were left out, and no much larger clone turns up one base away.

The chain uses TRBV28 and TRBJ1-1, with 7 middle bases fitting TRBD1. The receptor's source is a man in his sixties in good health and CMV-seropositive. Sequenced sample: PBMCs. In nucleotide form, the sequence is TGTGCCAGCAAAACAAGACAGGGCTGGATGAACACTGAAGCTTTCTTT. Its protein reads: CASKTRQGWMNTEAFF. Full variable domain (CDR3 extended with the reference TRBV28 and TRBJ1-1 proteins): DVKVTQSSRYLVKRTGEKVFLECVQDMDHENMFWYRQDPGLGLRLIYFSYDVKMKEKGDIPEGYSVSREKKERFSLILESASTNQTSMYLCASKTRQGWMNTEAFFGQGTRLTVV.